A selection of T cell receptor beta chains follows, all from one sample in a study of T cells in Graves' hyperthyroidism and ophthalmopathy. TCRdb fed the multiplex PCR reads into MiXCR, producing one record per CDR3 protein. This sample has fewer than 800,000 distinct CDR3 sequences, with about a sixth found just once. What was sequenced was blood. These receptor sequences come from a man aged 18-30 years with Graves' hyperthyroidism. The CDR3 runs from the conserved cysteine through the conserved F or W. The D gene is left open where the match is weak. The size of a clone is reported for some rows only, either as once, few or many, or as a class for expanded clones.

cdr3_aa cdr3_nt v_call d_call j_call clone_size
CAISSDRGNYGYTF TGTGCCATCAGTTCGGACAGGGGAAACTATGGCTACACCTTC TRBV10-3 TRBD1 TRBJ1-2 many
CSASRGSSSYEQYF TGCAGTGCCTCGAGGGGCAGTTCCTCCTACGAGCAGTACTTC TRBV20-1 NA TRBJ2-7 NA
CASSLSGSNYNEQFF TGTGCCAGCAGCTTGAGCGGGAGTAACTACAATGAGCAGTTCTTC TRBV7-6 TRBD2 TRBJ2-1 few
CAICGLAGGPWDF TGTGCCATCTGCGGACTAGCGGGAGGGCCCTGGGACTTC TRBV7-3 TRBD2 TRBJ2-5 NA
CASNGQSNQPQHF TGTGCCAGCAACGGGCAAAGCAATCAGCCCCAGCATTTT TRBV2 NA TRBJ1-5 few
CASSVGLIRSRYGYTF TGTGCCAGCAGCGTCGGCTTGATTAGAAGTCGCTATGGCTACACCTTC TRBV3-1 NA TRBJ1-2 NA
CSVGQGNEQFF TGCAGCGTGGGGCAGGGTAATGAGCAGTTCTTC TRBV29-1 NA TRBJ2-1 few
CASSEILQGQPQHF TGTGCCAGCAGTGAAATTTTGCAGGGCCAGCCCCAGCATTTT TRBV6-1 NA TRBJ1-5 few
CASSTPGTSGSDEQFF TGTGCCAGCAGTACCCCCGGGACTAGCGGGAGCGATGAGCAGTTCTTC TRBV27 TRBD2 TRBJ2-1 many
CASSLSPPSSYEQYF TGTGCCAGCAGCTTAAGTCCGCCAAGCTCCTACGAGCAGTACTTC TRBV7-2 NA TRBJ2-7 many
CASSVSSDETQYF TGTGCCAGCAGCGTATCTAGCGATGAGACCCAGTACTTC TRBV9 NA TRBJ2-5 few
CASSYSGTKETQYF TGTGCCAGCAGTTATAGCGGGACCAAAGAGACCCAGTACTTC TRBV6-1 TRBD2 TRBJ2-5 many
CASGWVLSEAFF TGTGCCTCAGGCTGGGTTCTGAGTGAAGCTTTCTTT TRBV28 NA TRBJ1-1 NA
CASSASGRTYNEQFF TGTGCCAGCAGCGCAAGCGGGAGGACCTACAATGAGCAGTTCTTC TRBV5-8 TRBD2 TRBJ2-1 NA
CASSSSRDHTDTQYF TGTGCCAGCAGTTCTTCCAGGGACCACACAGATACGCAGTATTTT TRBV6-2/TRBV6-3 NA TRBJ2-3 NA
CASSDRQGYQPQHF TGTGCCAGCAGCGATAGACAGGGCTACCAGCCCCAGCATTTT TRBV2 TRBD1 TRBJ1-5 many
CASSSYDTSGRVNEQFF TGCGCCAGCAGCTCGTACGATACTAGCGGGAGGGTGAATGAGCAGTTCTTC TRBV5-1 TRBD2 TRBJ2-1 NA
CASTVWSHNEQFF TGTGCCAGCACGGTATGGAGCCACAATGAGCAGTTCTTC TRBV6-2/TRBV6-3 NA TRBJ2-1 NA
CASSLVDSRALHF TGTGCCAGCAGTTTAGTAGACAGTCGGGCCCTCCACTTT TRBV12-3/TRBV12-4 NA TRBJ1-6 many
CASSATGGSQPQHF TGTGCCAGCAGCGCGACAGGGGGTAGTCAGCCCCAGCATTTT TRBV9 TRBD1 TRBJ1-5 many
CASSFGHPLYSNQPQHF TGTGCCAGCAGTTTTGGACATCCCCTTTATAGCAATCAGCCCCAGCATTTT TRBV12-3/TRBV12-4 NA TRBJ1-5 many
CASSVNSGTQETQYF TGTGCCAGCAGTGTTAATAGCGGGACCCAAGAGACCCAGTACTTC TRBV2 TRBD2 TRBJ2-5 few
CASSSFGTSGRASEQYF TGTGCCAGCAGTTCCTTCGGTACTAGCGGGAGGGCCTCCGAGCAGTACTTC TRBV28 TRBD2 TRBJ2-7 few
CASSIAGSLNEQFF TGTGCCAGTAGTATCGCAGGGAGTCTCAATGAGCAGTTCTTC TRBV19 NA TRBJ2-1 NA
CASSQGPSEKLFF TGCGCCAGCAGCCAGGGACCTAGTGAAAAACTGTTTTTT TRBV5-1 NA TRBJ1-4 NA
CASSRETGRDPYEQYF TGTGCCAGCAGTCGGGAGACAGGGAGAGACCCCTACGAGCAGTACTTC TRBV11-2 NA TRBJ2-7 NA
CASSLAGPSASYEQYF TGTGCCAGCAGTTTAGCTGGTCCCAGCGCATCCTACGAGCAGTACTTC TRBV6-2/TRBV6-3 NA TRBJ2-7 many
CASSPPRGDEQFF TGTGCCAGCTCACCACCGCGGGGCGATGAGCAGTTCTTC TRBV18 NA TRBJ2-1 many
CASSHFGGEQFF TGTGCCAGCAGCCACTTTGGTGGTGAGCAGTTCTTC TRBV7-2 NA TRBJ2-1 few
CASSLELGGNNQPQHF TGTGCCAGCAGCTTAGAGTTAGGGGGGAACAATCAGCCCCAGCATTTT TRBV7-9 NA TRBJ1-5 many
CASSPRPRVTDTQYF TGTGCCAGCAGCCCAAGACCACGGGTTACAGATACGCAGTATTTT TRBV3-1 NA TRBJ2-3 many
CASRPGISGANVLTF TGTGCCAGCAGGCCCGGGATCTCTGGGGCCAACGTCCTGACTTTC TRBV12-3/TRBV12-4 NA TRBJ2-6 many
CASSAWDTRSTDTQYF TGTGCCAGCAGCGCCTGGGACACCCGATCCACAGATACGCAGTATTTT TRBV11-2 NA TRBJ2-3 NA
CASSPDRGKGLLNEQFF TGTGCCAGCAGCCCCGATCGGGGGAAGGGGTTACTCAATGAGCAGTTCTTC TRBV28 NA TRBJ2-1 many
CASSLFAGVSYEQYF TGTGCCAGCAGTTTATTTGCGGGAGTTTCCTACGAGCAGTACTTC TRBV28 TRBD2 TRBJ2-7 NA
CASSEARGEQYF TGTGCCAGCAGTGAAGCGCGGGGAGAGCAGTACTTC TRBV2 NA TRBJ2-7 many
CSVPWHRGTNEKLFF TGCAGCGTTCCGTGGCACAGGGGAACTAATGAAAAACTGTTTTTT TRBV29-1 TRBD1 TRBJ1-4 NA
CSVASERGLAGYNEQFF TGCAGCGTTGCCAGCGAGCGGGGACTAGCGGGGTACAATGAGCAGTTCTTC TRBV29-1 TRBD2 TRBJ2-1 few
CAITTGQGTDTQYF TGTGCCATCACAACGGGACAGGGCACAGATACGCAGTATTTT TRBV28 TRBD1 TRBJ2-3 many
CASSFLPPGAPNSPLHF TGTGCCAGCAGTTTCCTCCCTCCGGGGGCACCTAATTCACCCCTCCACTTT TRBV27 NA TRBJ1-6 few
CATSRGRTEQETQYF TGTGCCACCAGCAGAGGGAGGACAGAACAAGAGACCCAGTACTTC TRBV15 NA TRBJ2-5 NA
CASSSPDSRPGYGYTF TGTGCCAGCAGCTCCCCCGACAGCCGCCCTGGCTATGGCTACACCTTC TRBV7-9 NA TRBJ1-2 NA
CSARGPFGEQYF TGCAGTGCTAGAGGACCTTTTGGCGAGCAGTACTTC TRBV20-1 NA TRBJ2-7 many
CASSRPDTLVNYEQYF TGTGCCAGCAGTCGCCCCGACACCTTAGTTAACTACGAGCAGTACTTC TRBV6-2/TRBV6-3 NA TRBJ2-7 few
CASSQVGGAQPQHF TGTGCCAGCAGCCAAGTGGGGGGGGCCCAGCCCCAGCATTTT TRBV3-1 NA TRBJ1-5 few
CASSEATDTYEQYF TGTGCCAGCAGTGAAGCGACCGATACCTACGAGCAGTACTTC TRBV2 NA TRBJ2-7 many
CAISDGLAGGPSVADTQYF TGTGCCATCAGTGACGGTCTAGCGGGAGGGCCATCGGTGGCAGATACGCAGTATTTT TRBV10-3 TRBD2 TRBJ2-3 few
CASSFSSGSPYEQYF TGTGCCAGCAGCTTTTCTAGCGGGAGCCCCTACGAGCAGTACTTC TRBV5-5 TRBD2 TRBJ2-7 NA
CASSLGHSEQYF TGTGCCAGCAGCTTAGGACATTCCGAGCAGTACTTC TRBV7-2 NA TRBJ2-7 few
CSARARGYEQYF TGCAGTGCTAGGGCCCGCGGCTACGAGCAGTACTTC TRBV20-1 NA TRBJ2-7 few